This TCR beta chain was identified in a study of T cell repertoires and HLA-DP antigens (dated 2018 in TCRdb). Regarding the study in general: Using HeLa cells transduced to present allogeneic HLA-DP, the study set up an in vitro model of CD4+ T cell alloreactivity. Compared with self, one alloantigen differed at one amino acid in the peptide-binding groove and the other differed at ten to eleven, modelling structurally similar versus dissimilar alloantigens. Of the three donors, two were male and one was female, and their ages ranged from the 18-to-29 age band up to the 60-to-69 age band. An average DNA input of approximately 220 ng was used for sorted CD137+CD4+ samples, compared with roughly 1.2 ug for pre-culture CD4+ samples.

From its cysteine to its phenylalanine, the CDR3 spans 12 amino acids. The entry retains the CDR3 DNA only, 36 bases that are in frame from base 1. The germline V gene sets CDR1 to SNHLY and CDR2 to FYNNEI. At the junction V is shortened by 9 bases and J by 6 bases, with 15 bases in between. Overall results and qualifications from the work: Sorted CD137+ cells showed similar clonality against both alloantigens (approximately 0.36), much higher than the clonality of pre-culture samples (roughly 0.037). Limitations included only three donors, a non-physiological HeLa antigen-presenting system, and the use of total CD4+ responder cells. Clones undetected before culture had an average cumulative frequency of about 34% against one allele and approximately 51% against the other. Separate analysis of naive and memory CD4+ repertoires was not performed.

Untouched CD4+ T cells were isolated from Ficoll-separated PBMC through negative selection with magnetic beads, and an average purity of around 98% was reached. Using magnetic beads, untouched CD4+ T cells were isolated from Ficoll-separated PBMC at around 98% purity, with only negligible CD8+ contamination. Peripheral blood mononuclear cells came from the buffy coats of a few healthy blood donors. CMV seronegative status was shared by all three donors. The DNeasy Blood & Tissue Kit was used for extraction of genomic DNA. Genomic DNA from sorted CD137+CD4+ cells and from pre-culture CD4+ baseline samples of each subject was subjected to TCRB sequencing. The immunoSEQ multiplex PCR, with forward primers for 54 TRBV segments and reverse primers for 13 TRBJ segments, was used to amplify TCRB CDR3 regions. Deep resolution, with a target of 200,000 T cell genomes, was applied to the sequencing of pre-culture CD4+ samples. Sequencing of the amplicons on an Illumina HiSeq System generated 87 bp reads spanning the CDR3. As for how the authors treated the data: PCR and sequencing errors in the reads were corrected, and alignment to IMGT reference sequences was used to define CDR3 regions. Template and unique rearrangement counts were estimated using synthetic template pools. Clonality was computed as 1 minus Pielou's evenness. Richness was estimated with the Daley-Smith estimator. Morisita's index was used to measure repertoire overlap. Clones present in cultured samples but not detected in the pre-culture repertoire of the same donor were defined as low-abundance clones. This immuneACCESS table, as held by TCRdb, lists in-frame sequences with V and J called but not all clones. Of the missing ones, under half trace to an unresolved V gene in checked studies; the others have no known cause. V and J calls and clone size are given by that table; D and trimming were obtained from the DNA. This sample lists approximately 73,000 clones; roughly 75% were detected once. The top ten clones comprise roughly 1.5% of the sample.

Note on this clone: No antigen is known for it. Nothing much larger sits one base from this clone, and base qualities are not available.

The sample consisted of CD4+ T cells from PBMCs. The clonotype comes from a man aged 55-75 years in good health and CMV-seronegative. Here the chain combines TRBV2 and TRBJ2-7; the D gene remains uncertain. The nucleotide sequence reads as follows: TGTGCCAGTCAACCGGGCCTAGGCGAGCAGTACTTC. It specifies CASQPGLGEQYF. Supplemented by the reference TRBV2 and TRBJ2-7 proteins around the CDR3, the complete variable domain is EPEVTQTPSHQVTQMGQEVILRCVPISNHLYFYWYRQILGQKVEFLVSFYNNEISEKSEIFDDQFSVERPDGSNFTLKIRSTKLEDSAMYFCASQPGLGEQYFGPGTRLTVT.